This TCR beta chain was profiled in a study of control samples from healthy donors and cancer patients. Germline CDR1 reads LNHDA; CDR2 reads SQIVND (reference sequence). CDR3 length equals 16 residues. Germline trimming cut 5 bases from V and 2 bases from J; bases unmatched to any gene: 7. The table came from immunoSEQ multiplex PCR; TCRdb's copy has only in-frame clones and leaves some out. The repertoire holds under 150,000 clones, with 88% as singletons. The genes are TRBV19 and TRBJ1-5; 9 positions match TRBD1. Sequencing used blood. This clonotype was obtained from a man aged 35-49 years in good health. CDR3 sequence: CASSSTGGFGNQPQHF. In nucleotides, the CDR3 is TGTGCCAGTAGTTCGACAGGGGGTTTTGGCAATCAGCCCCAGCATTTT.